The T cell receptor beta chain under discussion was sequenced for a study of blood T cell repertoires in COVID-19. In the study overall: The United States, Italy and Spain supplied acute and convalescent COVID-19 samples.

Assay: immunoSEQ multiplex PCR; the TCRdb copy retains only in-frame clones and omits some. Of some 96,000 clones listed, about nine tenths are singletons. CDR3 length: 15 amino acids. From germline, CDR1 is SGHDT and CDR2 YYEEEE. After removal of 1 base from V and 4 bases from J, the junction contained 7 bases not matched to a gene. The sequence was obtained from a man aged 55-75 years with acute or convalescent COVID-19. Input material: peripheral blood. The rearrangement links TRBV5-6 to TRBJ1-2; 7 positions agree with TRBD1. CDR3 sequence: CASSLNRGRGYGYTF. The CDR3 region has the DNA TGTGCCAGCAGCTTGAACAGGGGAAGAGGCTATGGCTACACCTTC.